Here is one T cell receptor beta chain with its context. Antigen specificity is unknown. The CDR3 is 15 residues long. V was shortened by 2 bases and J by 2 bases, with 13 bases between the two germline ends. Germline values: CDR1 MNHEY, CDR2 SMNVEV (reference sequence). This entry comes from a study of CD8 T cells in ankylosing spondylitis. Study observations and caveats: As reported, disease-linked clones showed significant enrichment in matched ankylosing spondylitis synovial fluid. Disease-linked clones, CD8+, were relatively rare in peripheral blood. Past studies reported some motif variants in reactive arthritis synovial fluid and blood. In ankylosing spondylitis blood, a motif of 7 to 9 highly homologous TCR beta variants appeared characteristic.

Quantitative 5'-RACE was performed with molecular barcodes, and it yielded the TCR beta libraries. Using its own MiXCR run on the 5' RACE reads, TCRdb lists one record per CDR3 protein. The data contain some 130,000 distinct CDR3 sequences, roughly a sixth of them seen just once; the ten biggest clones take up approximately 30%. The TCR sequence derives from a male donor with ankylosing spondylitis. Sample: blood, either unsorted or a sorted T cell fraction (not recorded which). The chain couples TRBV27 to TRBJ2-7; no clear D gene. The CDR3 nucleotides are TGTGCCAGCAGTTTAGGCCTGGGCACAACCTACGAGCAGTACTTC. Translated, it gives CASSLGLGTTYEQYF.